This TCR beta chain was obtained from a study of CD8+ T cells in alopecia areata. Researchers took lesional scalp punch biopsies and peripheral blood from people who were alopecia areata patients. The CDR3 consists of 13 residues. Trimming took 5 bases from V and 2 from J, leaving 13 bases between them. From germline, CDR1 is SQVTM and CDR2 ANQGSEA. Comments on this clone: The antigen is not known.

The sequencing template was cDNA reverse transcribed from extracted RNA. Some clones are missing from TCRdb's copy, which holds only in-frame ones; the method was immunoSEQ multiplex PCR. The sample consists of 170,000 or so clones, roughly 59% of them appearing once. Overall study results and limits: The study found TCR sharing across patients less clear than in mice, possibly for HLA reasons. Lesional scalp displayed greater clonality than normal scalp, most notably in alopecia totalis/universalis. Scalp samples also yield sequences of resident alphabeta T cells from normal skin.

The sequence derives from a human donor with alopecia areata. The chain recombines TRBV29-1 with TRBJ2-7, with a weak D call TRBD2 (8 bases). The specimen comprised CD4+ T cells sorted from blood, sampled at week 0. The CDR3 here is CSVRGREAYEQYF. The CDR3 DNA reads TGCAGCGTTAGGGGGCGGGAGGCCTACGAGCAGTACTTC.